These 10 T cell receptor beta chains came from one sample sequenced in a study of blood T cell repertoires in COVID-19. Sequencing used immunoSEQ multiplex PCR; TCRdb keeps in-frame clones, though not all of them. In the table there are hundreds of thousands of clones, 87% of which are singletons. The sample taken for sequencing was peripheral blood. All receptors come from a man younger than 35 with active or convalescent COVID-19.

CDR3 sequence: CASSQVTRASYEQYF. For the CDR3, the DNA is TGCGCCAGCAGCCAGGTGACTAGAGCCTCCTACGAGCAGTACTTC. V gene TRBV4-1 combines with J gene TRBJ2-7; possible D gene TRBD2, 6 bases. The CDR3 contains 15 residues. Trimming took off 3 bases at V and 0 bases at J, with 12 bases between the two ends. CDR1 is MGHRA and CDR2 is YSYEKL in the germline V gene.

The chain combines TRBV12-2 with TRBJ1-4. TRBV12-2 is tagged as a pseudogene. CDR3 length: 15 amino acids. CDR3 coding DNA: TGTGCAAGTCGCGAAATCATAGCAACTAATGAAAAACTGTTTTTT. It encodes CASREIIATNEKLFF.

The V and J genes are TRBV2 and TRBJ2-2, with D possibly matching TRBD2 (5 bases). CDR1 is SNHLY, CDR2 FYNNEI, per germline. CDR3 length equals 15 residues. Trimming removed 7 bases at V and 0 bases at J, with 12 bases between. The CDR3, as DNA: TGTGCCAGCAAAGAGCGGACCCCGAACACCGGGGAGCTGTTTTTT. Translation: CASKERTPNTGELFF.

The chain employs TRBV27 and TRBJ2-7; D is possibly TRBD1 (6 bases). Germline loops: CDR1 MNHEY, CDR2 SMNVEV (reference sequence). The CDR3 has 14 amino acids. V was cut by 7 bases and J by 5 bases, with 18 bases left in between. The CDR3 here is CASTSNRAVNEQYF. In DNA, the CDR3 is TGTGCCAGCACCTCGAACAGGGCAGTGAACGAGCAGTACTTC.

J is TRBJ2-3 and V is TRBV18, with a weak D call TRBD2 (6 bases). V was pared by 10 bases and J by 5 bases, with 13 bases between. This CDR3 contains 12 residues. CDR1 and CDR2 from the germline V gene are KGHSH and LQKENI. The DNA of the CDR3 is TGTGCCACGGAGGGCCTTGAAGATACGCAGTATTTT. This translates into CATEGLEDTQYF.

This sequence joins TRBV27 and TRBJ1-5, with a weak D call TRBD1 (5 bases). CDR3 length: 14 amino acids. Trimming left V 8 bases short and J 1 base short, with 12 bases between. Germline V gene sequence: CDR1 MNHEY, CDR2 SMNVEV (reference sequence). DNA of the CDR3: TGTGCCAGCTTCTACAGGAGAAGCAATCAGCCCCAGCATTTT. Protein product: CASFYRRSNQPQHF.

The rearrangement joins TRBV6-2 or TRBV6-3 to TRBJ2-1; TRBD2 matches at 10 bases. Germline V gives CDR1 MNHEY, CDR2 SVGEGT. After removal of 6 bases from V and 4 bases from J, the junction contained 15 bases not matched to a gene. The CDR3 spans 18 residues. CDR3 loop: CASSSTDIAGGSYNEQFF. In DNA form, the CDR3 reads TGTGCCAGCAGCTCCACCGACATAGCGGGGGGATCATACAATGAGCAGTTCTTC.

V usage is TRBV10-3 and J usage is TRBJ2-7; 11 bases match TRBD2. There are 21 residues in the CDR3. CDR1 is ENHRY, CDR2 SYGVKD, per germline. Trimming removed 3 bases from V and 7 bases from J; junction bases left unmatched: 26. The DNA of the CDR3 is TGTGCCATCAGTGACCTCGCTCTAGACCCCTGGGGTAATAGCGGGGGGGAGGAGCAGTACTTC. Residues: CAISDLALDPWGNSGGEEQYF.

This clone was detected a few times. The CDR3 DNA reads TGCGCCAGCAGCTTGGGGGCGAGACTAGCGGGACTCGCAGATACGCAGTATTTT. The encoded protein is CASSLGARLAGLADTQYF. The gene calls are TRBV5-1 and TRBJ2-3; 11 bases fit TRBD2. CDR1 is SGHRS and CDR2 is YFSETQ in the germline V gene. The CDR3 runs to 18 residues. V lost 0 bases and J lost 4; bases outside the gene matches: 10.

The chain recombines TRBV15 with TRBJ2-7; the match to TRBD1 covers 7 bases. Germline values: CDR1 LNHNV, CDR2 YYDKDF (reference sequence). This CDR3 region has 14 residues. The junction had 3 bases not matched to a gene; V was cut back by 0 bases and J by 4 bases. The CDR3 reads CATSRDGTAYEQYF. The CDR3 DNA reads TGTGCCACCAGCAGAGATGGGACAGCTTACGAGCAGTACTTC.